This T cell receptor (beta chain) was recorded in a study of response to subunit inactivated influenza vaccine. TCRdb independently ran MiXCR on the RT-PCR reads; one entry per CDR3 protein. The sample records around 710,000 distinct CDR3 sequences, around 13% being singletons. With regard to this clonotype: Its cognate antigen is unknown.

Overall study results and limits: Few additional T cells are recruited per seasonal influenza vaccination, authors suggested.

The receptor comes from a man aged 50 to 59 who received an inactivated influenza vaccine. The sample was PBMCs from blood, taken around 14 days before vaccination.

The CDR3 here is CASSYVAGKAKNIQYF. In DNA, the CDR3 is TGTGCCAGCAGTTACGTCGCAGGGAAGGCCAAAAACATTCAGTACTTC. V is TRBV6-2 or TRBV6-3 and J is TRBJ2-4, with D maybe TRBD1 (5 bases). V was shortened by 2 bases and J by 1 base, with 12 bases between the two germline ends. The germline V gene has CDR1 MNHEY and CDR2 SVGEGT. This CDR3 contains 16 residues.